This T cell receptor (beta chain) was sequenced during a study of metastatic and nonmetastatic thyroid tumors. Before thyroid surgery, none of the patients had received any treatment. Using MiXCR, TCRdb reanalyzed the PCR reads. Among approximately 16,000 clones listed, around 33% were seen once. The CDR3 length is 14 residues. Germline values: CDR1 MNHNS, CDR2 SASEGT. Trimming removed 1 base from V and 7 bases from J, with 11 bases in between. The TCR comes from a male donor with papillary thyroid cancer or a benign thyroid nodule (not recorded which). Some clones in this sample may be carry-over from other donors' samples. V usage is TRBV6-1 and J usage is TRBJ1-5; TRBD1 is a possible D gene (5 bases). Sequencing was performed on tumor tissue. For the CDR3, the DNA is TGTGCCAGCAGTGAAGTGGGGGGTGTACAGCCCCAGCATTTT. Translated, it gives CASSEVGGVQPQHF.